Following are 23 T cell receptor beta chains from one sample sequenced in a study of T cell responses to AZD1222 COVID-19 vaccine. The method was immunoSEQ multiplex PCR; TCRdb's version includes in-frame clones alone and lacks a portion of them. Seen here are more than 150,000 clones, about 90% observed once, and the top ten hold 2.5% to 3%. The material sequenced was peripheral blood, taken on day 0 of MenACWY control vaccination. These TCRs come from an adult in good health.

This chain joins TRBV4-3 and TRBJ1-6, with D possibly matching TRBD1 (6 bases). CDR1 is LGHNA, CDR2 YSLEER, per germline. Between the trimmed V and J ends, which lost 3 bases and 7 bases, there was a span of 16 bases. The CDR3 is 16 residues long. In nucleotides, the CDR3 is TGCGCCAGCAGCCAGGATACGACAGGACTCAATTCACCCCTCCACTTT. Its translation is CASSQDTTGLNSPLHF.

V and J are TRBV7-2 and TRBJ2-7, with 8 bases identical to TRBD2. The CDR3 is 15 amino acids. Trimming cost V 0 bases and J 3 bases; bases outside gene matches: 4. Germline lookup yields CDR1 SGHTA and CDR2 FQGNSA. The chain's CDR3 is CASSLAATSDYEQYF. Here the CDR3 DNA reads TGTGCCAGCAGCTTAGCTGCGACTAGCGACTACGAGCAGTACTTC.

The chain is built from TRBV5-1 and TRBJ1-1, with no clear D. The ends were cut back, 4 bases at V and 0 bases at J, with 13 bases in the middle. The germline V gene has CDR1 SGHRS and CDR2 YFSETQ. CDR3 size: 15 residues. CDR3 nucleotides: TGCGCCAGCAGCCCGATACAGAAAATGAACACTGAAGCTTTCTTT. It is translated as CASSPIQKMNTEAFF.

Notes on this clone: One end of the junction varies from germline; a read error may be responsible. The chain joins TRBV7-2 to TRBJ2-1; 7 bases fit TRBD1. The length of the CDR3 is 15 residues. Per germline, CDR1 SGHTA and CDR2 FQGNSA. Here the CDR3 DNA reads TGTGCCGGCAGCATAGGACAGGTGGACTACAATGAGCAGTTCTTC. It codes for CAGSIGQVDYNEQFF.

V gene TRBV10-3 combines with J gene TRBJ1-2; 8 bases are shared with TRBD1. CDR3 length: 15 amino acids. After removal of 0 bases from V and 7 bases from J, the junction contained 7 bases not matched to a gene. CDR1 is ENHRY, CDR2 SYGVKD, per germline. The DNA for the CDR3 is TGTGCCATCAGTGAGTCGAGGACAGGGAGCGGTGGCTACACCTTC. Amino acid sequence: CAISESRTGSGGYTF.

This clone has a single count. The genes are TRBV18 and TRBJ2-7, with D possibly TRBD2 on 5 matching bases. In germline, CDR1 is KGHSH, CDR2 LQKENI. V was pared by 3 bases and J by 0 bases, with 15 bases between. The CDR3 has 16 residues. The CDR3 is CASSPTPGSSSYEQYF. DNA of the CDR3: TGTGCCAGCTCACCCACCCCGGGGTCCAGCTCCTACGAGCAGTACTTC.

V usage is TRBV7-9 and J usage is TRBJ1-3, with D unclear. The germline CDR1 and CDR2 sequences are SEHNR and FQNEAQ (reference sequence). The ends were cut back, 11 bases at V and 0 bases at J, with 11 bases in the middle. There are 13 residues in the CDR3. CDR3 sequence: CAGSWGSGNTIYF. The CDR3 DNA is TGTGCCGGCTCCTGGGGCTCTGGAAACACCATATATTTT.

The V call is TRBV6-5, the J call TRBJ1-6; possible D gene TRBD1, 6 bases. With 6 bases removed from V and 8 bases from J, the gap between germline ends came to 11 bases. Germline lookup yields CDR1 MNHEY and CDR2 SVGAGI. This CDR3 is built from 13 residues. The CDR3 here is CASSGDTDSPLHF. Written as DNA, the CDR3 is TGTGCCAGCAGCGGGGACACGGATTCACCCCTCCACTTT.

The V gene is TRBV12-5, the J gene TRBJ1-2; possibly TRBD1 for D (6 bases). Per germline, CDR1 LGHNT and CDR2 FRNRAP. The CDR3 extends over 14 amino acids. Trimming shortened V by 7 bases and J by 7 bases, and 19 bases separated the two germline ends. The DNA of the CDR3 is TGTGCTAGTGCCCGGACAGCGGCCAATTCTGGCTACACCTTC. Amino acid sequence: CASARTAANSGYTF. Full variable domain (rest looked up from reference TRBV12-5 and TRBJ1-2): DARVTQTPRHKVTEMGQEVTMRCQPILGHNTVFWYRQTMMQGLELLAYFRNRAPLDDSGMPKDRFSAEMPDATLATLKIQPSEPRDSAVYFCASARTAANSGYTFGSGTRLTVV.

The rearrangement uses TRBV7-6 and TRBJ2-1; 11 bases fit TRBD1. J lost 6 bases, V lost 2 bases, and 9 bases had no gene match. Germline V gene sequence: CDR1 SGHVS, CDR2 FNYEAQ. The CDR3 is 17 amino acids. CDR3 bases: TGTGCCAGCAGCTTACACCCGGGACAGGGGGGTGTCAATGAGCAGTTCTTC. Amino acids: CASSLHPGQGGVNEQFF.

The chain links TRBV6-1 to TRBJ2-7; the D is unclear. The germline gives CDR1 MNHNS, CDR2 SASEGT. The CDR3 extends over 13 amino acids. The ends were cut back, 1 base at V and 7 bases at J, with 11 bases in the middle. As DNA, the CDR3 is TGTGCCAGCAGTGAAGTGGGTGCCGGGGAGCAGTACTTC. As protein: CASSEVGAGEQYF.

The gene calls are TRBV3-1 (or the pseudogene TRBV3-2) and TRBJ2-7, with D possibly matching TRBD1 (5 bases). The V and J ends lost 1 base and 5 bases respectively, with 15 bases between them. Germline lookup yields CDR1 LGHDT and CDR2 YNNKEL (reference sequence). The CDR3 length is 15 residues. The CDR3 here is CASSQGSGHLDEQYF. In DNA, the CDR3 is TGTGCCAGCAGCCAAGGCTCAGGGCATTTAGACGAGCAGTACTTC.

This clone was found once. The chain employs TRBV15 and TRBJ1-2; D gene uncertain. The V end was cut by 3 bases, the J end by 4 bases, with 12 bases between. Germline lookup yields CDR1 LNHNV and CDR2 YYDKDF (reference sequence). This CDR3 is built from 14 residues. The CDR3 sequence is CATSSGRHRYGYTF. The CDR3 DNA follows: TGTGCCACCAGCAGCGGAAGACACCGCTATGGCTACACCTTC.

This sequence joins TRBV28 and TRBJ2-7, with a weak D call TRBD2 (5 bases). There are 14 residues in the CDR3. In germline, CDR1 is MDHEN, CDR2 SYDVKM. The V gene lost 3 bases and the J gene lost 0 bases, with 9 bases spanning the gap. This CDR3 reads CASSFRGSSYEQYF. DNA of the CDR3: TGTGCCAGCAGTTTTCGAGGGAGCTCCTACGAGCAGTACTTC.

The V and J genes are TRBV24-1 and TRBJ2-3; 9 bases fit TRBD2. The CDR3 is made up of 15 amino acids. Germline V CDR1 and CDR2: KGHDR, SFDVKD. V dropped 4 bases and J dropped 9; count of bases not matched to a gene: 10. The CDR3 DNA follows: TGTGCCACCAGTGAAGGAGTAGCGGGAGTCAGGACGCAGTATTTT. The encoded protein is CATSEGVAGVRTQYF.

This sequence joins TRBV3-1 (or the pseudogene TRBV3-2) and TRBJ2-1; 9 bases match TRBD2. From germline, CDR1 is LGHDT and CDR2 YNNKEL (reference sequence). Trimming cost V 0 bases and J 6 bases; bases outside gene matches: 6. The CDR3 runs to 16 residues. In DNA, the CDR3 is TGTGCCAGCAGCCAAGATGTAGCGGGGGCGGTCAATGAGCAGTTCTTC. Its protein product is CASSQDVAGAVNEQFF.

V and J are TRBV27 and TRBJ1-1, with D perhaps matching TRBD1 (5 bases). The ends were cut back, 5 bases at V and 5 bases at J, with 18 bases in the middle. The CDR3 loop spans 15 amino acids. Germline CDR1 MNHEY, CDR2 SMNVEV (reference sequence). The CDR3: CASSPREPGGTEAFF. As DNA, the CDR3 is TGTGCCAGCAGTCCCCGGGAACCGGGGGGGACTGAAGCTTTCTTT.

V and J are TRBV28 and TRBJ1-1; D remains ambiguous. This CDR3 region has 15 residues. With 4 bases removed from V and 1 base from J, the gap between germline ends came to 13 bases. In germline, CDR1 is MDHEN, CDR2 SYDVKM. CDR3 sequence reads: CASSSSPAGNTEAFF. In nucleotides, the CDR3 is TGTGCCAGCAGTTCCTCTCCGGCTGGGAACACTGAAGCTTTCTTT. Looking up the rest from reference TRBV28 and TRBJ1-1 gives the full variable domain: DVKVTQSSRYLVKRTGEKVFLECVQDMDHENMFWYRQDPGLGLRLIYFSYDVKMKEKGDIPEGYSVSREKKERFSLILESASTNQTSMYLCASSSSPAGNTEAFFGQGTRLTVV.

This rearrangement joins TRBV18 to TRBJ2-7; tentatively, D is TRBD1 (7 bases). The CDR3 consists of 14 residues. V was pared by 1 base and J by 5 bases, with 12 bases between. Looked up from germline, CDR1 is KGHSH and CDR2 is LQKENI. The CDR3 sequence is CASSPRQGGNEQYF. The CDR3 DNA follows: TGTGCCAGCTCACCACGGCAGGGGGGAAACGAGCAGTACTTC.

V and J are TRBV4-3 and TRBJ2-4; TRBD1 agrees at 10 bases. The CDR3 extends over 16 amino acids. Germline V lookup: CDR1 LGHNA, CDR2 YSLEER. The V segment lost 0 bases and the J segment 6 bases; nucleotides outside the gene matches: 5. CDR3 DNA sequence: TGCGCCAGCAGCCAAGACGGACAGGGGGGAGGAAACATTCAGTACTTC. Translation: CASSQDGQGGGNIQYF.

This clone showed up just once. CDR3 DNA: TGTGCCAGCAGTTTGATCCCTAGCGGCTACACCTTC. Its protein product is CASSLIPSGYTF. This chain connects TRBV28 to TRBJ1-2; D is ambiguous. Trimming cost V 3 bases and J 8 bases, with 10 bases left between them. From germline, CDR1 is MDHEN and CDR2 SYDVKM. This CDR3 is built from 12 residues.

The gene calls are TRBV5-1 and TRBJ2-1; TRBD2 matches at 8 bases. Trimming removed 1 base from V and 0 bases from J; junction bases left unmatched: 3. CDR1 and CDR2 from the germline V gene are SGHRS and YFSETQ. The CDR3 extends over 16 amino acids. Here the CDR3 reads CASSLSGGSSYNEQFF. The DNA of the CDR3 is TGCGCCAGCAGCTTGAGCGGGGGAAGCTCCTACAATGAGCAGTTCTTC.

The V gene is TRBV7-2, the J gene TRBJ2-1; the match to TRBD2 covers 8 bases. Trimming removed 6 bases from V and 3 bases from J; junction bases left unmatched: 7. Germline V gene lookup returns CDR1 SGHTA and CDR2 FQGNSA. CDR3 size: 15 residues. The CDR3 is CASRTTGGDYNEQFF. DNA for the CDR3: TGTGCCAGCAGGACAACGGGGGGGGACTACAATGAGCAGTTCTTC.